Given below is one T cell receptor beta chain in context. V was clipped by 7 bases and J by 2 bases; unmatched bases: 9. Germline CDR1 MDHEN, CDR2 SYDVKM. There are 17 residues in the CDR3. The data belong to a study of blood T cell repertoires in COVID-19. Study as a whole: Both acute and convalescent COVID-19 samples were obtained from the United States, Italy and Spain. PBMCs, B-cell-depleted T cells, or T cells were the source of the cDNA or gDNA that made up the material.

Original data processing: Estimation of nucleated cell counts relied on the amplification of reference gene primers. Method: immunoSEQ multiplex PCR; TCRdb's copy keeps in-frame clones and lacks some. V and J calls and clone size are copied from that table; D and trimming were computed from the DNA. This sample has 250,000 to 350,000 clones, with over 75% found just once. The chain carries TRBV28 and TRBJ1-6, with TRBD1 matching 9 bases. Specimen: peripheral blood. The TCR originated in a woman in her fifties or sixties who had recovered from COVID-19. CDR3 nucleotides: TGTGCCAGCATTAGAGGGACAGGGTTGACCTATAATTCACCCCTCCACTTT. It yields the protein CASIRGTGLTYNSPLHF.